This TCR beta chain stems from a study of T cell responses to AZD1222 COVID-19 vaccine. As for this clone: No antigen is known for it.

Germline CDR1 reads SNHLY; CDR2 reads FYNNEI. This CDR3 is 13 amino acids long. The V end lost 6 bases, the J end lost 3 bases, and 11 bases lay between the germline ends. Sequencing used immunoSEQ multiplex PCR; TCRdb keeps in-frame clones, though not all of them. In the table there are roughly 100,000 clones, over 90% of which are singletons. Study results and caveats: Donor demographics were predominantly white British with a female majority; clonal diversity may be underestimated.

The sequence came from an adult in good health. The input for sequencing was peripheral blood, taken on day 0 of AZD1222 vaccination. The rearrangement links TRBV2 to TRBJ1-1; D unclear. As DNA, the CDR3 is TGTGCCAGCAGCCGAAGGGAACACACTGAAGCTTTCTTT. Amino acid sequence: CASSRREHTEAFF. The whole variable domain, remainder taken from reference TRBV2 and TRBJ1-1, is EPEVTQTPSHQVTQMGQEVILRCVPISNHLYFYWYRQILGQKVEFLVSFYNNEISEKSEIFDDQFSVERPDGSNFTLKIRSTKLEDSAMYFCASSRREHTEAFFGQGTRLTVV.